This T cell receptor (beta chain) was obtained from a study of blood T cell repertoires in COVID-19. Study details: Material from acute and convalescent COVID-19 was sourced from the United States, Italy and Spain. Nucleic acid was either cDNA or gDNA, and it came from T cells, B-cell-depleted T cells, or PBMCs.

Deletions cut 5 bases from V and 1 base from J, with 8 bases between. Germline-derived CDR1 and CDR2 are SGHNT and YYREEE (reference sequence). The CDR3 spans 13 residues. Study processing details: Nucleated cell counts were estimated from reference gene primer amplification. The table came from immunoSEQ multiplex PCR; TCRdb's copy has only in-frame clones and leaves some out. V and J calls and clone size come straight from that table; D and trimming were deduced from the DNA. In the table there are about 58,000 clones, roughly 86% of which are singletons. Sequenced sample: peripheral blood. This chain uses TRBV5-4 with TRBJ2-3; D gene unclear. This TCR was sampled from a human donor with active COVID-19. The donor label of this sample is uncertain. Here the CDR3 reads CASRPGGTDTQYF. DNA of the CDR3: TGTGCCAGCAGGCCGGGTGGCACAGATACGCAGTATTTT.